This TCR beta chain was retrieved from a study of shared clonotypes between healthy human individuals. Looking at the study overall: The study enrolled a couple of women and a few men aged 18 to 49.

Note on this clone: Its antigen is still unknown.

As defined, naive CD8 cells were CD45RO-negative and positively selected for CCR7, with terminally differentiated effector memory CD45RA+ cells excluded. The germline CDR1 and CDR2 sequences are MNHEY and SMNVEV (reference sequence). After removal of 5 bases from V and 5 bases from J, the junction contained 4 bases not matched to a gene. The CDR3 extends over 14 amino acids. Study-wide findings and caveats: In contrast to clonotypes shared by all four donors, non-shared clonotypes had lower generation probabilities. A few donors shared approximately 5% of their naive CD4 clonotypes.

Under the authors' procedure: Filtering of immunoSEQ junctional sequences could not match full-length read filtering. Libraries were prepared by immunoSEQ multiplex PCR; TCRdb keeps only in-frame clonotypes and omits some of them. The V and J calls and clone size come from that table; D and trimming were worked out from the DNA. The sample holds around 560,000 clones, approximately 95% seen once. The chain has TRBV27 and TRBJ2-5; 11 nucleotides agree with TRBD2. The sequence came from a woman in her thirties in good health. What was sequenced was naive CD8+ T cells sorted from blood. The CDR3 is CASSVAGGEETQYF. CDR3 coding DNA: TGTGCCAGCAGTGTAGCGGGAGGGGAGGAGACCCAGTACTTC.